This T cell receptor beta chain derives from a study of beta chain features in type 1 diabetes. The authors sorted CD4+ naive, central memory, regulatory and stem cell-like memory cells via CD45RO/CCR7/CD25/CD127/CD95/CD27. Study-wide points: Type 1 diabetes patients showed a moderate but significant shortening of TCRB CDR3s in all four CD4+ subsets. Researchers reported that naive, central memory and Treg TCRB repertoires appeared more similar in patients than in healthy donors.

Of the isolated RNA, all was reverse transcribed, and so the sequenced material was expressed TCRB transcripts. Repertoires were generated with immunoSEQ multiplex PCR, while TCRdb's copy carries only in-frame clones and drops some. The sample contains 250,000 to 300,000 clones, around 25% of which appear only once. In its sample, this clone was seen a few times. Its antigen is unidentified. This clonotype originated in a young woman with type 1 diabetes. The sequenced sample consisted of naive CD4+ T cells from blood.

The CDR3 protein is CATSRDLASIDEQYF. The CDR3 coding sequence is TGTGCCACCAGCAGAGATTTGGCTAGTATCGACGAGCAGTACTTC. The V call is TRBV15, the J call TRBJ2-7, with no clear D. V lost 0 bases and J lost 5, with 14 bases in between. CDR1 and CDR2 (germline): LNHNV, YYDKDF (reference sequence). The CDR3 is 15 residues long.